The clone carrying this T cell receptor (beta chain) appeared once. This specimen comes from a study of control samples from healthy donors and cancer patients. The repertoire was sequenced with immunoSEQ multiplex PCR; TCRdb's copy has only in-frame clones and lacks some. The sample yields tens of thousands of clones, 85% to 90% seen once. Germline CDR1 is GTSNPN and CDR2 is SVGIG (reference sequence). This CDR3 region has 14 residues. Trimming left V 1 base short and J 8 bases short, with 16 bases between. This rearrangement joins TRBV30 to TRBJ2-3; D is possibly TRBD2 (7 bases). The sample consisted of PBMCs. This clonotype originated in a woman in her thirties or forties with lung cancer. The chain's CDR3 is CAWSGRGGLGTQYF. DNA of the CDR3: TGTGCCTGGAGTGGGAGGGGGGGCCTAGGTACGCAGTATTTT.